This section outlines one T cell receptor beta chain sequence together with its context. The table came from immunoSEQ multiplex PCR; TCRdb's copy has only in-frame clones and leaves some out. The sample shows approximately 130,000 clones, about 95% of them seen only once. This sample is drawn from a study of T cell changes during pregnancy in multiple sclerosis. The sequenced sample was peripheral blood, obtained after pregnancy. The TCR comes from a female donor with multiple sclerosis, enrolled in a pregnancy study.

The CDR3 nucleotides read TGTGCCAGTAGTATCATAGTTGGGAGGAACACTGAAGCTTTCTTT. Translation: CASSIIVGRNTEAFF. This rearrangement joins TRBV19 to TRBJ1-1; D ambiguous. Trimming removed 3 bases at V and 1 base at J, with 12 bases between. The CDR3 extends over 15 amino acids. Germline CDR1 and CDR2: LNHDA and SQIVND (reference sequence).